The present entry profiles one T cell receptor (beta chain) with its context. Antigen unknown. This sample is drawn from a study of cytomegalovirus exposure and HLA in healthy donors. This CDR3 region has 14 residues. Germline V lookup: CDR1 SGHAT, CDR2 FQNNGV. With V trimmed by 5 bases and J by 7 bases, 10 bases remained unmatched. 60 Vbeta and 13 Jbeta primers were used in PCR. Sequencing used immunoSEQ multiplex PCR; TCRdb keeps in-frame clones, though not all of them. The listing contains 150,000 to 200,000 clones. Findings and limits, study-wide: A link between a missense DCLRE1C variant and TCR beta V- and J-gene trimming emerged from a later analysis.

The sequenced sample was PBMCs. V and J are TRBV11-2 and TRBJ2-7; 8 bases are a match to TRBD2. This TCR was sampled from a young man in good health and CMV-seronegative. CDR3 in amino acids: CASSPRTSSGEQYF. CDR3 nucleotide sequence: TGTGCCAGCAGCCCGAGGACTAGCAGTGGTGAGCAGTACTTC.